The T cell receptor (beta chain) under discussion was sequenced for a study of cytomegalovirus exposure and HLA in healthy donors. CDR1 is SGHKS, CDR2 YYEKEE, per germline (reference sequence). This CDR3 has 15 amino acids. Trimming took off 4 bases at V and 6 bases at J, with 20 bases between the two ends. Amplification used 60 Vbeta primers and 13 Jbeta primers. The repertoire was sequenced with immunoSEQ multiplex PCR; TCRdb's copy has only in-frame clones and lacks some. The data hold over 100,000 clones, with roughly 70% observed a single time. The sequence was collected from a man aged 35 to 55 in good health and CMV-seronegative. This chain joins TRBV5-5 and TRBJ2-7; a possible D gene is TRBD2 (5 bases). Source material: PBMCs. The CDR3 coding sequence is TGTGCCAGCAGCCGAGGTCGGACTGGGTCTGGCGAGCAGTACTTC. Amino acids: CASSRGRTGSGEQYF.